These 28 T cell receptor beta chains share one sample of origin, sequenced in a study of blood T cell repertoires in COVID-19. Method: immunoSEQ multiplex PCR; TCRdb's copy keeps in-frame clones and lacks some. The sample has about 76,000 clones, about 93% seen once; the top ten hold roughly 6.1%. The sequenced material came from peripheral blood. The receptor source for this set is a human donor in a cohort sampled during active COVID-19.

V and J are TRBV14 and TRBJ1-2; perhaps TRBD1 as D (6 bases). Trimming left V 6 bases short and J 6 bases short, with 17 bases between. In germline, CDR1 is SGHDN, CDR2 FVKESK. The CDR3 length is 14 residues. The CDR3 DNA follows: TGTGCCAGCAGTCTCGGGTCGGGGGGCGATGGCTACACCTTC. Its translation: CASSLGSGGDGYTF.

This clone has a single count. The CDR3 region has the DNA TGTGCCAGCAGCCACGTCGACAGGTACTCTGGGGCCAACGTCCTGACTTTC. Protein sequence: CASSHVDRYSGANVLTF. The rearrangement uses TRBV5-4 and TRBJ2-6; a weak D match, TRBD1 (6 bases). The CDR3 extends over 17 amino acids. Deletions cut 4 bases from V and 0 bases from J, with 14 bases between. Germline V gene data show CDR1 as SGHNT and CDR2 as YYREEE (reference sequence).

The J gene is TRBJ2-7, the V gene TRBV6-1, with 11 bases fitting TRBD1. V shed 1 base and J 2 bases; nucleotides not matched to a gene: 10. This CDR3 spans 18 amino acids. CDR1 and CDR2 (germline): MNHNS, SASEGT. CDR3 DNA sequence: TGTGCCAGCAGTGAAGGCTCTCCGGACAGGGGGCTTCCCTACGAGCAGTACTTC. Protein: CASSEGSPDRGLPYEQYF.

This clone was picked up a small number of times. The chain combines TRBV9 with TRBJ2-3; no reliable D call. CDR1 is SGDLS and CDR2 is YYNGEE in the germline V gene. V was trimmed by 4 bases and J by 10 bases, leaving 13 bases between them. The CDR3 is 12 residues long. The CDR3 bases are TGTGCCAGCAGCCCACAGTTTCATGCGCAGTATTTT. Its protein product is CASSPQFHAQYF. The variable domain in full, completed from reference TRBV9 and TRBJ2-3, reads DSGVTQTPKHLITATGQRVTLRCSPRSGDLSVYWYQQSLDQGLQFLIQYYNGEERAKGNILERFSAQQFPDLHSELNLSSLELGDSALYFCASSPQFHAQYFGPGTRLTVL.

This chain joins TRBV7-2 and TRBJ1-3; D uncertain. The CDR3 extends over 14 amino acids. V lost 5 bases to trimming and J lost 0 bases, with 8 bases between them. Germline loops: CDR1 SGHTA, CDR2 FQGNSA. Here the CDR3 DNA reads TGTGCCAGCAGCCGGAGTCGCTCTGGAAACACCATATATTTT. Its translation: CASSRSRSGNTIYF.

The chain links TRBV4-2 to TRBJ2-5; TRBD2 matches 10 bases. In germline, CDR1 is LGHNA, CDR2 YNFKEQ. The CDR3 loop spans 17 amino acids. Trimming at V came to 0 bases and at J to 4 bases, leaving 8 bases not matched to a gene. CDR3 coding DNA: TGTGCCAGCAGCCAAGATCTAGCGGGGGCTGAGCGAGAGACCCAGTACTTC. This gives the protein CASSQDLAGAERETQYF.

The J gene is TRBJ1-1, the V gene TRBV6-6; D possibly corresponds to TRBD1 (6 bases). V was clipped by 6 bases and J by 1 base, with 15 bases between them. Germline CDR1 MNHNY, CDR2 SVGAGI (reference sequence). The CDR3 extends over 15 amino acids. For the CDR3, the DNA is TGTGCCAGCAGAAAAGCAGGGGCGACGAACACTGAAGCTTTCTTT. It specifies CASRKAGATNTEAFF.

The genes are TRBV6-5 and TRBJ1-2; 8 nucleotides align to TRBD1. Trimming cost V 4 bases and J 9 bases; bases outside gene matches: 7. This CDR3 comprises 13 residues. Germline CDR1 MNHEY, CDR2 SVGAGI. The CDR3 coding sequence is TGTGCCAGCAGTTCTACAGGGGGGCACCGCTACACCTTC. The encoded protein is CASSSTGGHRYTF.

This clone came up a few times. V usage is TRBV30 and J usage is TRBJ1-1; D perhaps matches TRBD1 (5 bases). CDR1 GTSNPN and CDR2 SVGIG come from the germline V gene (reference sequence). The V end lost 4 bases, the J end lost 0 bases, and 15 bases lay between the germline ends. This CDR3 is 15 amino acids long. CDR3 DNA: TGTGCCTGGATCGAACGGGGGGAAATGAACACTGAAGCTTTCTTT. Its translation: CAWIERGEMNTEAFF.

The chain carries TRBV6-5 and TRBJ1-2; unclear D gene. The CDR3 is made up of 16 amino acids. Trimming shortened V by 3 bases and J by 4 bases, and 18 bases separated the two germline ends. Germline loops: CDR1 MNHEY, CDR2 SVGAGI. The CDR3 nucleotides read TGTGCCAGCAGTTATAGCGTCGGGCAACCATTCTATGGCTACACCTTC. As protein: CASSYSVGQPFYGYTF.

The sample holds one count of this clone. J is TRBJ2-2 and V is TRBV6-2 or TRBV6-3, with D possibly being TRBD1 (6 bases). Looked up from germline, CDR1 is MNHEY and CDR2 is SVGEGT. CDR3 length: 17 amino acids. V was shortened by 6 bases and J by 1 base, with 18 bases between the two germline ends. The CDR3 sequence: CASSLTDRRQNTGELFF. CDR3 nucleotide sequence: TGTGCCAGCAGCCTGACTGACAGGAGACAGAACACCGGGGAGCTGTTTTTT.

V is TRBV6-2 or TRBV6-3 and J is TRBJ2-1, with 7 bases that match TRBD2. V trimming: 2 bases; J trimming: 8 bases; junction bases outside the gene matches: 0. From germline, CDR1 is MNHEY and CDR2 SVGEGT. The CDR3 extends over 12 amino acids. DNA of the CDR3: TGTGCCAGCAGTTACGGGGGGGATGAGCAGTTCTTC. Amino acid sequence: CASSYGGDEQFF.

V and J are TRBV7-9 and TRBJ1-1, with 8 bases aligning to TRBD1. Germline CDR1 reads SEHNR; CDR2 reads FQNEAQ (reference sequence). V lost 3 bases and J lost 1; bases outside the gene matches: 1. This CDR3 contains 14 residues. The CDR3 loop is CASSFGTGNTEAFF. The DNA for the CDR3 is TGTGCCAGCAGCTTTGGGACAGGGAACACTGAAGCTTTCTTT. The entire variable domain, with the rest obtained from reference TRBV7-9 and TRBJ1-1, is as follows: DTGVSQNPRHKITKRGQNVTFRCDPISEHNRLYWYRQTLGQGPEFLTYFQNEAQLEKSRLLSDRFSAERPKGSFSTLEIQRTEQGDSAMYLCASSFGTGNTEAFFGQGTRLTVV.

This chain uses TRBV7-2 with TRBJ2-5, with 7 bases matching TRBD1. V was clipped by 4 bases and J by 4 bases; unmatched bases: 0. Germline V CDR1 and CDR2: SGHTA, FQGNSA. The CDR3 has 12 amino acids. CDR3 region: CASSSGGETQYF. CDR3 bases: TGTGCCAGCAGCTCAGGGGGAGAGACCCAGTACTTC.

This chain joins TRBV6-5 and TRBJ1-2; 7 bases fit TRBD1. The CDR3 contains 13 residues. With 7 bases clipped from V and 4 bases from J, the junction kept 6 bases outside the gene matches. The germline gives CDR1 MNHEY, CDR2 SVGAGI. The CDR3 DNA is TGTGCCAGCATGGGGACAGATATCTATGGCTACACCTTC. This encodes CASMGTDIYGYTF.

The chain links TRBV5-1 to TRBJ2-1; maybe TRBD2 (5 bases). The germline V gene encodes CDR1 SGHRS and CDR2 YFSETQ. The CDR3 runs 13 residues. The ends were cut back, 6 bases at V and 6 bases at J, with 13 bases in the middle. The chain's CDR3 is CASTQMGANEQFF. Written as DNA, the CDR3 is TGCGCCAGCACCCAAATGGGAGCCAATGAGCAGTTCTTC.

This sequence joins TRBV6-2 or TRBV6-3 and TRBJ1-3; D is possibly TRBD1 (6 bases). This CDR3 comprises 14 residues. The ends were cut back, 5 bases at V and 1 base at J, with 9 bases in the middle. The germline V gene encodes CDR1 MNHEY and CDR2 SVGEGT. CDR3 DNA: TGTGCCAGCAGTGGAACAGGGTCTGGAAACACCATATATTTT. This translates into CASSGTGSGNTIYF.

This clone was observed a handful of times. J is TRBJ1-2 and V is TRBV6-1; D remains ambiguous. Germline V gene sequence: CDR1 MNHNS, CDR2 SASEGT. This CDR3 contains 13 residues. V was cut by 2 bases and J by 3 bases, with 7 bases left in between. In nucleotides, the CDR3 is TGTGCCAGCAGTGAAATGGCGGACTATGGCTACACCTTC. Translating it yields CASSEMADYGYTF.

This rearrangement joins TRBV6-6 to TRBJ2-1; 7 positions agree with TRBD1. CDR3 length equals 15 residues. The V and J ends lost 0 bases and 1 base, in that order; junction bases with no gene match: 0. Germline CDR1 reads MNHNY; CDR2 reads SVGAGI (reference sequence). The CDR3 is CASSYSTGSYNEQFF. The CDR3 region has the DNA TGTGCCAGCAGTTACTCGACAGGGTCCTACAATGAGCAGTTCTTC.

CDR3 sequence reads: CASSPPGGLQETQYF. For the CDR3, the DNA is TGTGCCAGCTCACCACCCGGGGGGCTACAAGAGACCCAGTACTTC. The chain links TRBV18 to TRBJ2-5, with D perhaps TRBD2 (7 bases). V shed 0 bases and J shed 2 bases, with 10 bases lying between them. Germline CDR1 reads KGHSH; CDR2 reads LQKENI. The CDR3 totals 15 residues.

The chain has TRBV2 and TRBJ2-1; D is ambiguous. Between the trimmed V and J ends, which lost 1 base and 12 bases, there was a span of 4 bases. This CDR3 contains 10 residues. The germline V gene has CDR1 SNHLY and CDR2 FYNNEI. The CDR3 DNA reads TGTGCCAGCAGTGAAGGCGGGCAGTTCTTC. It yields the protein CASSEGGQFF. The full variable domain, rest sourced from reference TRBV2 and TRBJ2-1, is EPEVTQTPSHQVTQMGQEVILRCVPISNHLYFYWYRQILGQKVEFLVSFYNNEISEKSEIFDDQFSVERPDGSNFTLKIRSTKLEDSAMYFCASSEGGQFFGPGTRLTVL.

CDR3 in amino acids: CASSKGDTGELFF. The DNA of the CDR3 is TGTGCCAGCAGTAAGGGGGACACCGGGGAGCTGTTTTTT. This chain joins TRBV6-2 or TRBV6-3 and TRBJ2-2, with TRBD1 as a possible D gene (6 bases). Germline V gene sequence: CDR1 MNHEY, CDR2 SVGEGT. The germline V and J ends were trimmed by 5 bases and 3 bases, with 7 bases remaining between them. The CDR3 runs to 13 residues.

This chain uses TRBV4-1 with TRBJ1-4, with D maybe TRBD1 (6 bases). There are 15 residues in the CDR3. The ends were cut back, 2 bases at V and 8 bases at J, with 15 bases in the middle. Germline loops: CDR1 MGHRA, CDR2 YSYEKL. The DNA of the CDR3 is TGCGCCAGCAGCCAAAGGCGGGGGGCGGGGGAAAAACTGTTTTTT. Its protein is CASSQRRGAGEKLFF.

The rearrangement uses TRBV5-4 and TRBJ2-1; D possibly corresponds to TRBD2 (6 bases). The CDR3 length is 14 residues. V lost 4 bases and J lost 7, with 15 bases in between. Germline loops: CDR1 SGHNT, CDR2 YYREEE (reference sequence). Here the CDR3 DNA reads TGTGCCAGCAGCCGCCAGGTGGAGGGGAATGAGCAGTTCTTC. Protein: CASSRQVEGNEQFF.

V usage is TRBV25-1 and J usage is TRBJ2-7; 7 positions agree with TRBD1. Looked up from germline, CDR1 is MGHDK and CDR2 is SYGVNS. The CDR3 length is 14 residues. The trim removed 5 bases at V and 5 bases at J, leaving 9 bases unmatched. This CDR3 is CASSKPGQRDEQYF. The CDR3 DNA is TGTGCCAGCAGTAAACCGGGACAGAGGGACGAGCAGTACTTC.

This rearrangement joins TRBV6-2 or TRBV6-3 to TRBJ2-2; 9 nucleotides match TRBD1. Germline values: CDR1 MNHEY, CDR2 SVGEGT. This CDR3 region has 19 residues. The J segment lost 7 bases and the V segment lost 5 bases, leaving 20 bases of the junction unmatched. The CDR3 spells CASSQPRVGTGLRGGELFF. For the CDR3, the DNA is TGTGCCAGCAGTCAACCCCGGGTCGGGACAGGGTTAAGAGGCGGGGAGCTGTTTTTT.

J is TRBJ2-7 and V is TRBV29-1; TRBD1 might be the D (5 bases). In germline, CDR1 is SQVTM, CDR2 ANQGSEA. The length of the CDR3 is 14 residues. Trimming removed 6 bases from V and 2 bases from J, with 17 bases in between. CDR3 nucleotides: TGCAGCGTGACCGACAGATCTCAACCCTACGAGCAGTACTTC. It specifies CSVTDRSQPYEQYF.

This clone has a single count. CDR3 amino acids: CASSQVTVKYNTEAFF. The DNA of the CDR3 is TGTGCCAGCAGCCAAGTTACAGTTAAGTATAACACTGAAGCTTTCTTT. This rearrangement joins TRBV3-1 (or the pseudogene TRBV3-2) to TRBJ1-1, with D unclear. Per germline, CDR1 LGHDT and CDR2 YNNKEL (reference sequence). V lost 1 base to trimming and J lost 2 bases, with 14 bases between them. The CDR3 runs to 16 residues.